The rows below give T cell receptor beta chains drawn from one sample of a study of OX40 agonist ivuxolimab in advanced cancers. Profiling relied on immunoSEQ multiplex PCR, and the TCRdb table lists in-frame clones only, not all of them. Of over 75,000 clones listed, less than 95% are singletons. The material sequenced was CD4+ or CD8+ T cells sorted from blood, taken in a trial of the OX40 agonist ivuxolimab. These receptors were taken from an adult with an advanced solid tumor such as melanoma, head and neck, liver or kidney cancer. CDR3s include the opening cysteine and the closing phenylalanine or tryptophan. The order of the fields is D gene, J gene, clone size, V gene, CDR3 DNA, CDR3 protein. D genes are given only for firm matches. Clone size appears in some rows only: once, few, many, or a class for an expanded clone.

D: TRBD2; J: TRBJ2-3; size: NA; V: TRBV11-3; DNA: TGTGCCAGCAGACAAGCGGGAGCTGGAGATACGCAGTATTTT; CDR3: CASRQAGAGDTQYF
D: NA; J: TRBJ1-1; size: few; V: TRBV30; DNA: TGTGCCTGGAACGTAGGGAGGGACACTGAAGCTTTCTTT; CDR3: CAWNVGRDTEAFF
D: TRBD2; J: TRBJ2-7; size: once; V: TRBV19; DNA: TGTGCCAGTAGTCGACTAGCGGGAGGCTCCTACGAGCAGTACTTC; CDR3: CASSRLAGGSYEQYF
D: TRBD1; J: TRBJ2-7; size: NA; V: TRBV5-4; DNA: TGTGCCAGCAGCGCCTCTCTCCAGGGGGCGTCCTACGAGCAGTACTTC; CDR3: CASSASLQGASYEQYF
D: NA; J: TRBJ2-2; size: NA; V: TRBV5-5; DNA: TGTGCCAGCAGCAGCTTCTCGGCGAACACCGGGGAGCTGTTTTTT; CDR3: CASSSFSANTGELFF
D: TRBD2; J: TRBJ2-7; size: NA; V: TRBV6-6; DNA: TGTGCCAGCAGAGGACTAGCGGTACACGAGCAGTACTTC; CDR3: CASRGLAVHEQYF
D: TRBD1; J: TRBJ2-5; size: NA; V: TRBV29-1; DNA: TGCAGCGTTGATTTTGACAGGGATGGTGGGACCCAGTACTTC; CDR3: CSVDFDRDGGTQYF
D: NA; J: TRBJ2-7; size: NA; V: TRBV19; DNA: TGTGCCAGTAGTATAGGTCCGGACAGCGAGCAGTACTTC; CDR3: CASSIGPDSEQYF
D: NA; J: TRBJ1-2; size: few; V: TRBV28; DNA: TGTGCCAGCAGTCGGACAGTAGTAGGCTACACCTTC; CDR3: CASSRTVVGYTF
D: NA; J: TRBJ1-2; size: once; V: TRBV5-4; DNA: TGTGCCAGCAGCTTGTGGCTGATCAGGGGACGAAGGAATCTCGAGGGCTACACCTTC; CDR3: CASSLWLIRGRRNLEGYTF
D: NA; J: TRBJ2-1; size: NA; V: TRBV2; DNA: TGTGCCAGCAGTGTGGGGGCCCGAGGGCAGTTCTTC; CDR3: CASSVGARGQFF
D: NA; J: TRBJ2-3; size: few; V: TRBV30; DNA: TGTGCCTGGGGGCCTGTGGCCACAGATACGCAGTATTTT; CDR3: CAWGPVATDTQYF
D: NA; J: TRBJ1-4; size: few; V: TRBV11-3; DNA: TGTGCCAGCAGCTTAGACAGGGATGAAAAACTGTTTTTT; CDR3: CASSLDRDEKLFF
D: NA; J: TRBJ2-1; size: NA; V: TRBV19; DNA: TGTGCCAGTAGTATAGGCCGCGGGATACGGAGCTCCTACAATGAGCAGTTCTTC; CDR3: CASSIGRGIRSSYNEQFF
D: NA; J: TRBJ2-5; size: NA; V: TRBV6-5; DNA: TGTGCCAGCAGTTACCGCAGGGAGAGACAGGAGACCCAGTACTTC; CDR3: CASSYRRERQETQYF
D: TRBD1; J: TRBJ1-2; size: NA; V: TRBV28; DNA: TGTGCCAGCAGGCCGGGACAGGAGCTTCGTGGCTACACCTTC; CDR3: CASRPGQELRGYTF
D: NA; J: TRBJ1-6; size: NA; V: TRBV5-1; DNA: TGCGCCAGCAGCCCAGGGACAAGTCCTTCACCCCTCCACTTT; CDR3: CASSPGTSPSPLHF
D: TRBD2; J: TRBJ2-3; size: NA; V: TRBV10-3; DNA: TGTGCCATAACTAGCGGGAGGGCCTTTGATACGCAGTATTTT; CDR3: CAITSGRAFDTQYF
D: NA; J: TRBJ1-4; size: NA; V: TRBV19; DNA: TGTGCCAGTAGTATCGCCAGGGAGGATGAAAAACTGTTTTTT; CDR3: CASSIAREDEKLFF